These T cell receptor beta chains were read from a single sample in a study of OX40 agonist ivuxolimab in advanced cancers. Data came from immunoSEQ multiplex PCR; TCRdb stores just in-frame clones and leaves some out. The sample lists around 63,000 clones; around 90% were seen once. The sample was CD4+ or CD8+ T cells sorted from blood, taken in a trial of the OX40 agonist ivuxolimab. Receptors originate from an adult with an advanced solid tumor such as melanoma, head and neck, liver or kidney cancer. Both conserved end residues are part of each CDR3. D genes are given only for firm matches. Clone sizes are given selectively: once, few, many, or a class where the clone is expanded.

CDR3 protein | CDR3 DNA | D gene | J gene | V gene | clone size
CASSSLRDRAQYEQYF | TGTGCCAGCAGTTCCCTCCGGGACAGGGCCCAATACGAGCAGTACTTC | TRBD1 | TRBJ2-7 | TRBV28 | few
CASSLRDSYEQYF | TGTGCCAGCAGCTTGAGGGATTCCTACGAGCAGTACTTC | . | TRBJ2-7 | TRBV11-2 | .
CASSIGPSSYNEQFF | TGTGCCAGCTCCATCGGCCCGAGCTCCTACAATGAGCAGTTCTTC | . | TRBJ2-1 | TRBV2 | .
CASRETSGSPSPGANVLTF | TGTGCCAGCCGGGAGACTAGCGGGAGTCCTTCTCCTGGGGCCAACGTCCTGACTTTC | TRBD2 | TRBJ2-6 | TRBV28 | .
CASSSAGGSNQPQHF | TGTGCCAGCAGCTCGGCGGGGGGTAGCAATCAGCCCCAGCATTTT | . | TRBJ1-5 | TRBV7-9 | .
CAAYSPEGLRTDTQYF | TGTGCCGCCTACTCCCCTGAGGGTCTTAGAACAGATACGCAGTATTTT | . | TRBJ2-3 | TRBV28 | .
CASSLITPGDRVEETQYF | TGTGCCAGCAGTTTAATTACGCCGGGGGACAGGGTGGAAGAGACCCAGTACTTC | TRBD1 | TRBJ2-5 | TRBV27 | .
CASSLYLYEQYF | TGTGCCAGCAGTTTATATCTCTACGAGCAGTACTTC | . | TRBJ2-7 | TRBV28 | .
CASSLLGVAVVTEAFF | TGTGCCAGCAGCTTACTTGGGGTAGCCGTCGTCACTGAAGCTTTCTTT | . | TRBJ1-1 | TRBV7-8 | .
CSVEDRQKTGELFF | TGCAGCGTTGAAGATCGTCAGAAAACCGGGGAGCTGTTTTTT | . | TRBJ2-2 | TRBV29-1 | .
CASSSRDGATDTQYF | TGTGCCAGCAGCTCCCGGGACGGAGCCACAGATACGCAGTATTTT | . | TRBJ2-3 | TRBV4-2 | .
CASSLSTVGEQYF | TGTGCCAGCAGTTTATCGACGGTGGGCGAGCAGTACTTC | . | TRBJ2-7 | TRBV27 | .
CASRGREWDSETQYF | TGTGCCAGCAGGGGGCGGGAGTGGGACTCGGAGACCCAGTACTTC | TRBD2 | TRBJ2-5 | TRBV2 | .
CASSPYGGAQGPREKLFF | TGTGCCAGCAGCCCCTATGGGGGTGCACAAGGGCCGAGGGAAAAACTGTTTTTT | . | TRBJ1-4 | TRBV11-3 | .
CPGEQETQYF | TGCCCAGGGGAGCAAGAGACCCAGTACTTC | . | TRBJ2-5 | TRBV28 | .
CASSYPDGEQYF | TGTGCCAGCAGTTACCCGGACGGCGAGCAGTACTTC | . | TRBJ2-7 | TRBV27 | .